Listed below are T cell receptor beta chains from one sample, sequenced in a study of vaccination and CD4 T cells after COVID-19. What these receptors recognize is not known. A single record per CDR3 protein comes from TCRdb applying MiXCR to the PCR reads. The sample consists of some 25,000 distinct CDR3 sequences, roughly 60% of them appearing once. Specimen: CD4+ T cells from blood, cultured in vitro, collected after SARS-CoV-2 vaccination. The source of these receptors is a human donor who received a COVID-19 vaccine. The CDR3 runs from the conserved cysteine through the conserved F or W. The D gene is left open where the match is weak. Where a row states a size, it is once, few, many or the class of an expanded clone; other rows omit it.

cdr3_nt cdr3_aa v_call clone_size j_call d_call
TGTGCCTGGAGTTCACAGGGGAGTTCGTGGGGGGGCCGAGAGACCCAGTACTTC CAWSSQGSSWGGRETQYF TRBV30 . TRBJ2-5 .
TGCGCCAGCAGCCGGGACAGGGTTTTAGATACGCAGTATTTT CASSRDRVLDTQYF TRBV5-1 . TRBJ2-3 TRBD1
TGCAGTGCCAGTGGGGGGTCCCCCTACGAGCAGTACTTC CSASGGSPYEQYF TRBV20-1 . TRBJ2-7 .
TGTGCCAGCAGCGACGGGACAGATGAAAAACTGTTTTTT CASSDGTDEKLFF TRBV7-7 . TRBJ1-4 TRBD1
TGTGCCAGCAGTCTGGGACCGCTTAATTCACCCCTCCACTTT CASSLGPLNSPLHF TRBV12-3/TRBV12-4 few TRBJ1-6 .
TGCAGTGCTAGACCCGGGACCGTCACGAATTCACCCCTCCACTTT CSARPGTVTNSPLHF TRBV20-1 . TRBJ1-6 .
TGTGCCAGCAGTCGGGACAGGGGGCTGAACGAGCAGTACTTC CASSRDRGLNEQYF TRBV6-1 . TRBJ2-7 TRBD1
TGTGCCAGCAGCAAAAATTGGGGGGCGTCGGGTTGGTCACCCCTCCACTTT CASSKNWGASGWSPLHF TRBV21-1 few TRBJ1-6 .
TGTGCCAGCAGCGTAGGGGGACGGGCCTCCTACGAGCAGTACTTC CASSVGGRASYEQYF TRBV9 . TRBJ2-7 .
TGTGCCACCAGCAGCCCCGGGAAAGGCTACGAGCAGTACTTC CATSSPGKGYEQYF TRBV15 . TRBJ2-7 .